This entry is about one TCR beta chain. Its specificity is unknown. The sample originates from a study of cytomegalovirus exposure and HLA in healthy donors. Primers for the PCR totalled 60 Vbeta and 13 Jbeta. This table comes from immunoSEQ multiplex PCR, and its TCRdb copy is limited to in-frame clones, with some not included. In the table there are roughly 110,000 clones, around three quarters of which are singletons. Trimming took off 8 bases at V and 4 bases at J, with 23 bases between the two ends. Germline loops: CDR1 MGHDK, CDR2 SYGVNS. The CDR3 contains 16 residues. Study results and caveats: It was reported that the classifier diagnosed cytomegalovirus status with high specificity and sensitivity in both the original and validation cohorts. One later analysis reportedly identified an Asian-associated ancestry cluster that showed fewer N-insertions than the roughly 640-donor mean. In vitro testing confirmed three CMV-associated chains as specific for CMV antigens.

The sample was PBMCs. The TCR was taken from a female donor in good health and CMV-seronegative. The V call is TRBV25-1, the J call TRBJ1-1, with a possible D match to TRBD1 (6 bases). CDR3 sequence (DNA): TGTGCCAGCCTGGCACCGGGGGGGGCCGGATTCACTGAAGCTTTCTTT. As protein: CASLAPGGAGFTEAFF.